This T cell receptor (beta chain) was identified in a study of identical twins. TCRdb re-called the 5' RACE reads with MiXCR, one entry per CDR3 protein. The data hold about 530,000 distinct CDR3 sequences, with roughly 15% observed a single time. The study's findings and limits: Abundant cord blood beta clonotypes carried fewer insertions; memory repertoires showed none.

The trim removed 1 base at V and 6 bases at J, leaving 3 bases unmatched. There are 14 residues in the CDR3. On this clonotype: Antigen specificity is unknown.

The donor group consisted entirely of healthy Caucasians. This same sample was also part of a study on yellow fever vaccine responses in identical twins. From that second work: As reported, the vaccine T cell response of twins seemed partly convergent and partly personalized.

The TCR comes from a woman aged 18-35 years in good health. The sample taken for sequencing was CD4+ T cells sorted from blood. The chain uses TRBV12-3 or TRBV12-4 and TRBJ2-1; 7 positions agree with TRBD1. In nucleotides, the CDR3 is TGTGCCAGCAGTTTAGGGGCAGGGGGCAATGAGCAGTTCTTC. The encoded protein is CASSLGAGGNEQFF.